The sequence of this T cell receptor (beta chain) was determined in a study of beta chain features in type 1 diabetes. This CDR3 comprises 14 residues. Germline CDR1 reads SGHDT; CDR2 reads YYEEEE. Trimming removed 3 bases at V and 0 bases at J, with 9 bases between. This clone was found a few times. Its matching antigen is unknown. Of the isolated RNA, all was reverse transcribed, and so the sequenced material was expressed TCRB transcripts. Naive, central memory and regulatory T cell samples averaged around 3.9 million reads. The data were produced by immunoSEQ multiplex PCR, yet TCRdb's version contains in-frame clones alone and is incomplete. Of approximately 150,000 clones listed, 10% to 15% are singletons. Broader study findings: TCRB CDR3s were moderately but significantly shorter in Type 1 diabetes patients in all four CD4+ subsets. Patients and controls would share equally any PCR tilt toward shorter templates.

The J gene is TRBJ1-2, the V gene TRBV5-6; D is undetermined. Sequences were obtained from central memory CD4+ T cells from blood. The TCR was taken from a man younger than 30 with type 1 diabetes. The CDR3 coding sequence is TGTGCCAGCAGCTGGAGAACCCCTAACTATGGCTACACCTTC. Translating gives CASSWRTPNYGYTF.